This T cell receptor (beta chain) was sequenced during a study of cytomegalovirus exposure and HLA in healthy donors. As for the study in general: Earlier findings included roughly 120 million unique TCR beta sequences obtained from around 180 million T cells.

CDR1 and CDR2 (germline): SGHNT, YENEEA. The CDR3 totals 12 residues. V lost 0 bases and J 5 bases, leaving 4 bases between the germline ends. Primers included in the PCR were 60 Vbeta and 13 Jbeta primers. Assay used: immunoSEQ multiplex PCR; TCRdb lists only in-frame clones, some missing. The sample lists 130,000 to 150,000 clones, roughly 80% occurring once. This clone was seen a few times. Its antigen remains unidentified. General study results and limits: Being productive about 87% or about 30% of the time was typical of most TCR beta V segments in an earlier analysis. Associated with HLA alleles at 0.05 false discovery rate in a later analysis were over 15,000 TCR beta sequences. The authors enumerated roughly 180 TCR beta chains as linked to cytomegalovirus.

The source is a woman aged 50 to 60 in good health and CMV-seronegative. The chain recombines TRBV11-3 with TRBJ2-5; no reliable D call. What was sequenced was PBMCs. In nucleotides, the CDR3 is TGTGCCAGCAGCTTAGATATGGAGACCCAGTACTTC. Protein sequence: CASSLDMETQYF.